Listed here are 31 T cell receptor beta chains from one sample, sequenced in a study of T cell repertoires in cytomegalovirus infection (dated by TCRdb to between 2018 and 2021). The instrument given in TCRdb is Illumina HiSeq 1500. Using fastp trimming at Q25 and MiXCR clonotype assembly, TCRdb reanalyzed the public sequencing data and kept in-frame beta chains. Rows with one shared CDR3 protein collapse into an entry with the most common genes and DNA. Here the sample has 340,000 or so distinct CDR3 sequences; approximately 25% occur a single time. The top ten clonotypes cover roughly 14% of the sample. No antigen has been assigned to these receptors. The treatment or condition label of this sample denotes: in vitro stimulation with specific CMV peptide epitopes to enrich CMV-specific T cells. The input for sequencing was cultured PBMCs, taken from culture after CMV antigen stimulation. Receptors originate from a human donor in good health (CMV status not recorded). Some clones in this sample may be carry-over from other donors' samples.

The chain is built from TRBV20-1 and TRBJ2-7, with 10 positions matching TRBD2. The CDR3 sequence is 19 residues long. The V gene end was trimmed by 0 bases and the J gene end by 2 bases; junction bases not matched to a gene: 16. Germline CDR1 DFQATT, CDR2 SNEGSKA (reference sequence). The CDR3 protein is CSARDLGAGGALRTYEQYF. In nucleotides, the CDR3 is TGCAGTGCTAGAGATCTCGGAGCGGGAGGGGCCCTACGGACCTACGAGCAGTACTTC.

The rearrangement uses TRBV6-2 or TRBV6-3 and TRBJ2-7; no clear D gene. The germline V gene has CDR1 MNHEY and CDR2 SVGEGT. CDR3 length: 13 amino acids. The ends were cut back, 7 bases at V and 0 bases at J, with 10 bases in the middle. CDR3 region: CASKSDSSYEQYF. The CDR3 DNA follows: TGTGCCAGCAAGTCCGATAGCTCCTACGAGCAGTACTTC.

The rearrangement joins TRBV4-1 to TRBJ2-1; D possibly uses TRBD1 or TRBD2 (7 bases each). The V gene lost 0 bases and the J gene lost 3 bases, with 12 bases spanning the gap. The V gene's germline CDR1 is MGHRA and CDR2 YSYEKL. The CDR3 extends over 16 amino acids. DNA of the CDR3: TGCGCCAGCAGCCAAGAAGCGGGACAGAACTACAATGAGCAGTTCTTC. This encodes CASSQEAGQNYNEQFF.

The genes are TRBV6-2 or TRBV6-3 and TRBJ2-4; D may be TRBD1 or TRBD2 (6 bases each). The V end was cut by 6 bases, the J end by 1 base, with 16 bases between. The length of the CDR3 is 16 residues. Germline V gene lookup returns CDR1 MNHEY and CDR2 SVGEGT. In DNA, the CDR3 is TGTGCCAGCAGCCAGTGGGGGGCTAACGCCAAAAACATTCAGTACTTC. Translated: CASSQWGANAKNIQYF.

The J gene is TRBJ2-6, the V gene TRBV18; perhaps D is TRBD1 or TRBD2 (5 bases each). The CDR3 sequence is 18 residues long. V shed 5 bases and J shed 2 bases, with 19 bases lying between them. Germline CDR1 is KGHSH and CDR2 is LQKENI. CDR3 residues: CASSSAGTGLTGANVLTF. For the CDR3, the DNA is TGTGCCAGCTCATCTGCCGGGACCGGACTTACTGGGGCCAACGTCCTGACTTTC.

This rearrangement joins TRBV5-8 to TRBJ2-3; D may be TRBD1 (6 bases). Deletions cut 5 bases from V and 0 bases from J, with 13 bases between. CDR3 length: 15 amino acids. CDR1 and CDR2 (germline): SGHTS, YDEGEE. The CDR3 protein is CASRPGQFSTDTQYF. CDR3 nucleotide sequence: TGTGCCAGCAGGCCAGGACAGTTTAGCACAGATACGCAGTATTTT.

This chain links TRBV10-1 with TRBJ2-5; a possible D gene is TRBD1 (5 bases). Germline CDR1 reads WNHNN; CDR2 reads SYGVQD (reference sequence). There are 14 residues in the CDR3. Trimming left V 3 bases short and J 2 bases short, with 10 bases between. Here the CDR3 reads CASSDSRGQETQYF. Written as DNA, the CDR3 is TGCGCCAGCAGTGACAGTAGGGGACAAGAGACCCAGTACTTC.

DNA of the CDR3: TGTGCCAGCAGTTCTGGGGGAGGGCCGTCTAGCACAGATACGCAGTATTTT. This gives the protein CASSSGGGPSSTDTQYF. The chain combines TRBV6-6 with TRBJ2-3; TRBD2 agrees at 7 bases. CDR3 length equals 17 residues. Germline V gene lookup returns CDR1 MNHNY and CDR2 SVGAGI (reference sequence). Trimming cost V 4 bases and J 0 bases; bases outside gene matches: 10.

This clonotype was counted only a few times. The chain links TRBV11-1 to TRBJ2-5; TRBD2 aligns across 13 bases. Trimming took 6 bases from V and 2 from J; bases not matched to a gene: 9. The CDR3 is made up of 17 amino acids. CDR1 is SGHAT and CDR2 is FQDESV in the germline V gene (reference sequence). The CDR3 sequence: CASRGLAGVVGQETQYF. The CDR3 nucleotides are TGTGCCAGCAGAGGACTAGCGGGAGTAGTAGGGCAAGAGACCCAGTACTTC.

V and J are TRBV11-2 and TRBJ2-7; 7 bases match TRBD2. V trimming: 10 bases; J trimming: 2 bases; junction bases outside the gene matches: 11. The CDR3 has 14 residues. Germline V gene lookup returns CDR1 SGHAT and CDR2 FQNNGV. The DNA for the CDR3 is TGTGCCACGAGGGTAGCGGGCGGAACCTACGAGCAGTACGTC. This sequence encodes CATRVAGGTYEQYV.

The V gene is TRBV18, the J gene TRBJ1-6, with no clear D. The CDR3 has 13 residues. CDR1 is KGHSH and CDR2 is LQKENI in the germline V gene. Trimming shortened V by 6 bases and J by 3 bases, and 6 bases separated the two germline ends. The CDR3 reads CASSPDYNSPLHF. As DNA, the CDR3 is TGTGCCAGCTCTCCAGACTATAATTCACCCCTCCACTTT.

This clonotype was recorded a few times. This chain joins TRBV7-2 and TRBJ2-7; tentatively, D is TRBD1 or TRBD2 (5 bases each). The ends were cut back, 5 bases at V and 2 bases at J, with 10 bases in the middle. The CDR3 covers 13 residues. Looked up from germline, CDR1 is SGHTA and CDR2 is FQGNSA. CDR3 DNA: TGTGCCAGCAGCCCCAGGGACCCCTACGAGCAGTACGTC. Its translation is CASSPRDPYEQYV.

This clonotype appeared many times. The chain has TRBV11-2 and TRBJ2-7, with D perhaps matching TRBD2 (5 bases). This CDR3 is 17 amino acids long. Germline V gives CDR1 SGHAT, CDR2 FQNNGV. The V end lost 5 bases, the J end lost 0 bases, and 20 bases lay between the germline ends. The CDR3 reads CASSPDRAVGYSYEQYF. DNA for the CDR3: TGTGCCAGCAGCCCCGACCGAGCGGTCGGATACTCCTACGAGCAGTACTTC.

The table lists this clonotype with a few counts. This chain uses TRBV6-6 with TRBJ2-7; TRBD1 agrees at 8 bases. Germline V gene data show CDR1 as MNHNY and CDR2 as SVGAGI (reference sequence). CDR3 length: 11 amino acids. CDR3 DNA: TGTGCCCGCAGGGGGCTCTACGAGCAGTACGTC. Translated, it gives CARRGLYEQYV.

The chain uses TRBV6-2 or TRBV6-3 and TRBJ1-2; D is unresolved. Per the germline V gene, CDR1 is MNHEY and CDR2 is SVGEGT. The CDR3 contains 15 residues. Trimming took 8 bases from V and 0 from J, leaving 16 bases between them. The CDR3 DNA reads as TGTGCCAGCGCCGGGAGGCACAGCCCTAACTATGGCTACACCTTC. Amino acid sequence: CASAGRHSPNYGYTF.

This clonotype was counted ten times or more. This chain links TRBV7-8 with TRBJ1-5, with 7 bases that match TRBD1. The J segment lost 3 bases and the V segment lost 5 bases, leaving 7 bases of the junction unmatched. The germline V gene has CDR1 SGHVS and CDR2 FQNEAQ. CDR3 length: 15 amino acids. The CDR3 coding sequence is TGTGCCAGCAGCCCTACAGGGGCGCTCAATCAGCCCCAGCATTTT. Translating it yields CASSPTGALNQPQHF.

CDR3 DNA: TGCGCCAGCAGCCAAGGGAACAGCCTGAACACTGAAGCTTTCTTT. Translated: CASSQGNSLNTEAFF. The chain couples TRBV4-1 to TRBJ1-1; no definite D call. The germline gives CDR1 MGHRA, CDR2 YSYEKL. The CDR3 is made up of 15 amino acids. Trimming left V 1 base short and J 0 bases short, with 9 bases between.

There are a few counts of this clonotype. The chain combines TRBV6-1 with TRBJ1-1; D is unresolved. V shed 5 bases and J shed 5 bases, with 15 bases lying between them. From germline, CDR1 is MNHNS and CDR2 SASEGT. CDR3 length equals 14 residues. CDR3 sequence: CASSLGSPPTEAFF. CDR3 sequence (DNA): TGTGCCAGCAGTCTCGGGTCCCCCCCGACTGAAGCTTTCTTT.

This clonotype was observed at least ten times. This chain uses TRBV7-2 with TRBJ2-3; D is unresolved. This CDR3 is 12 amino acids long. The germline V gene encodes CDR1 SGHTA and CDR2 FQGNSA. The ends were cut back, 5 bases at V and 2 bases at J, with 5 bases in the middle. CDR3 sequence (DNA): TGTGCCAGCAGCCATTACACAGATACGCAGTATTTT. Translated: CASSHYTDTQYF.

The table lists this clonotype with many counts. The chain uses TRBV7-6 and TRBJ1-5, with 8 bases fitting TRBD1. The germline V gene encodes CDR1 SGHVS and CDR2 FNYEAQ. The CDR3 covers 17 residues. V shed 5 bases and J 2 bases; nucleotides not matched to a gene: 11. The CDR3 sequence: CASSRDRGGRGNQPQHF. DNA of the CDR3: TGTGCCAGCAGCCGAGACAGGGGAGGACGTGGCAATCAGCCCCAGCATTTT.

The rearrangement joins TRBV7-9 to TRBJ2-3; TRBD1 aligns across 9 bases. CDR1 SEHNR and CDR2 FQNEAQ come from the germline V gene (reference sequence). The CDR3 length is 16 residues. The V and J ends lost 5 bases and 6 bases, in that order; junction bases with no gene match: 12. The DNA for the CDR3 is TGTGCCAGCAGCCCACAGGACAGGGGAGATGAGGATACGCAGTATTTT. Its protein is CASSPQDRGDEDTQYF.

The gene calls are TRBV4-3 and TRBJ1-2, with D perhaps TRBD1 (5 bases). Between the trimmed V and J ends, which lost 3 bases and 4 bases, there was a span of 15 bases. The CDR3 sequence is 15 residues long. Germline values: CDR1 LGHNA, CDR2 YSLEER. The CDR3 DNA reads TGCGCCAGCAGCCAGGATCCGGCAGGGACCTATGGCTACACCTTC. It translates to CASSQDPAGTYGYTF.

The chain is built from TRBV7-9 and TRBJ1-2; D is perhaps TRBD1 (5 bases). The ends were cut back, 1 base at V and 8 bases at J, with 14 bases in the middle. Germline CDR1 SEHNR, CDR2 FQNEAQ (reference sequence). The CDR3 is 14 residues long. Here the CDR3 reads CASSLGGESGGYTF. The CDR3 bases are TGTGCCAGCAGCTTAGGCGGGGAATCAGGGGGCTACACCTTC. Variable domain in full (rest from reference TRBV7-9 and TRBJ1-2): DTGVSQNPRHKITKRGQNVTFRCDPISEHNRLYWYRQTLGQGPEFLTYFQNEAQLEKSRLLSDRFSAERPKGSFSTLEIQRTEQGDSAMYLCASSLGGESGGYTFGSGTRLTVV.

This clonotype was seen more than once but under ten times. CDR3 in amino acids: CAISEIDRNTEAFF. The CDR3 bases are TGTGCCATCAGTGAGATCGATCGAAACACTGAAGCTTTCTTT. This chain joins TRBV10-3 and TRBJ1-1; unclear D gene. Germline-derived CDR1 and CDR2 are ENHRY and SYGVKD. Deletions cut 2 bases from V and 2 bases from J, with 9 bases between. The CDR3 extends over 14 amino acids.

V gene TRBV19 combines with J gene TRBJ2-7; no clear D gene. Germline CDR1 LNHDA, CDR2 SQIVND (reference sequence). The V and J ends lost 6 bases and 0 bases respectively, with 9 bases between them. The CDR3 has 13 amino acids. CDR3 DNA: TGTGCCAGTAGCCGCGGCCTCTCCTACGAGCAGTACTTC. Protein sequence: CASSRGLSYEQYF.

On this clonotype itself: A read error may produce the germline difference seen at one junction end. The V call is TRBV5-1, the J call TRBJ2-7, with 9 bases fitting TRBD1. This CDR3 spans 16 amino acids. The germline V gene encodes CDR1 SGHRS and CDR2 YFSETQ. CDR3 amino acids: CASSLTFDRGIYGQYF. The CDR3, as DNA: TGCGCCAGCAGCTTGACCTTTGACAGGGGGATCTACGGGCAGTACTTC.

This clonotype was picked up a small number of times. The chain is built from TRBV18 and TRBJ1-2, with D tentatively TRBD1 (6 bases). From germline, CDR1 is KGHSH and CDR2 LQKENI. The CDR3 is 14 residues long. The V and J ends lost 3 bases and 6 bases respectively, with 14 bases between them. The CDR3 DNA is TGTGCCAGCTCACCGAGCACAGGGAGAGATGGCTACACCTTC. Translated, it gives CASSPSTGRDGYTF.

This chain connects TRBV25-1 to TRBJ2-7, with 8 bases aligning to TRBD2. The V segment lost 5 bases and the J segment 2 bases; nucleotides outside the gene matches: 8. Germline V CDR1 and CDR2: MGHDK, SYGVNS. There are 15 residues in the CDR3. The CDR3 sequence: CASSPPGGLAYEQYV. The CDR3 region has the DNA TGTGCCAGCAGTCCCCCGGGGGGGTTAGCCTACGAGCAGTACGTC.

This clonotype occurred a few times. The V gene is TRBV7-8, the J gene TRBJ1-2; possibly TRBD1 for D (6 bases). The V end was cut by 5 bases, the J end by 5 bases, with 12 bases between. The CDR3 loop spans 13 amino acids. From germline, CDR1 is SGHVS and CDR2 FQNEAQ. The CDR3 nucleotides read TGTGCCAGCAGCCCCGGACAGTTTTATGGCTACACCTTC. It is translated as CASSPGQFYGYTF.

This clonotype was observed a handful of times. V gene TRBV5-1 combines with J gene TRBJ2-5, with D perhaps matching TRBD1 (6 bases). This CDR3 has 13 residues. Germline CDR1 is SGHRS and CDR2 is YFSETQ. Trimming left V 2 bases short and J 4 bases short, with 9 bases between. CDR3 in amino acids: CASSFNRVETQYF. CDR3 coding DNA: TGCGCCAGCAGCTTCAACAGGGTAGAGACCCAGTACTTC.

This clonotype was counted at least ten times. The chain couples TRBV6-5 to TRBJ2-5, with a possible D match to TRBD2 (6 bases). Germline V gives CDR1 MNHEY, CDR2 SVGAGI. The CDR3 runs 14 residues. V dropped 2 bases and J dropped 3 bases, with 10 bases sitting between them. The CDR3 sequence is CASSYVSGEETQYF. The CDR3 DNA reads TGTGCCAGCAGTTACGTCTCGGGAGAAGAGACCCAGTACTTC.